This paragraph reports one T cell receptor (beta chain). The data stem from a study of OX40 agonist ivuxolimab in advanced cancers. Whole-study context: It was ivuxolimab, an agonistic anti-OX40 (CD134) antibody, that patients were treated with. The dose-escalation group included hepatocellular carcinoma, melanoma, renal cell carcinoma and head and neck cancer. Prior anti-PD-1, anti-PD-L1 or anti-CTLA-4 therapy did not bar entry, and roughly 40% had some.

Sequencing was performed with immunoSEQ multiplex PCR; in TCRdb, only in-frame clones are kept and a portion is missing. The sample consists of 25,000 to 30,000 clones, more than 75% of them appearing once. This CDR3 is 13 amino acids long. Germline V gene data show CDR1 as MNHEY and CDR2 as SMNVEV (reference sequence). The V and J ends lost 3 bases and 2 bases respectively, with 8 bases between them. Sequences were derived from CD4+ or CD8+ T cells sorted from blood, sampled in a trial of the OX40 agonist ivuxolimab. The TCR sequence derives from an adult with an advanced solid tumor such as melanoma, head and neck, liver or kidney cancer. The rearrangement joins TRBV27 to TRBJ2-7; no definite D call. CDR3 amino acids: CASSFSAAYEQYF. CDR3 coding DNA: TGTGCCAGCAGTTTCTCGGCCGCCTACGAGCAGTACTTC.